The 28 T cell receptor beta chains below all came from one sample that was sequenced in a study of tumor-infiltrating lymphocytes in primary liver carcinoma. TCR beta cDNA was prepared out of around 460 ng total RNA by means of a constant-region primer. The TCR beta library was amplified through three nested multiplex PCR rounds in a modified ARM-PCR procedure. PCR rounds one and two used TRBV1-TRBV30 forward primers with a C-beta reverse primer for 10 cycles each. In TCRdb, the multiplex PCR reads were re-called with MiXCR into one record per CDR3 protein. The data show 65,000 to 90,000 distinct CDR3 sequences, over 60% seen once. RNA and DNA were co-extracted from approximately 20-30 mg of unsorted bulk tissue. The specimen sequenced was liver tumor tissue from sampling region 1. Sample subset: tumor region T1, superior pole. All receptors derive from a middle-aged man with primary liver carcinoma and hepatitis B virus infection.

The chain joins TRBV11-2 to TRBJ2-7; D possibly corresponds to TRBD1 (6 bases). The ends were cut back, 5 bases at V and 3 bases at J, with 23 bases in the middle. There are 17 residues in the CDR3. The germline V gene encodes CDR1 SGHAT and CDR2 FQNNGV. CDR3 bases: TGTGCCAGCAGCCAGGGACAAGCAGATTCCCCTTTCTACGAGCAGTACTTC. This translates into CASSQGQADSPFYEQYF.

Of note for this clonotype: No conserved phenylalanine or tryptophan ends this CDR3, so it is likely a read error. V usage is TRBV11-2 and J usage is TRBJ2-2, with 9 bases identical to TRBD2. This CDR3 is 16 amino acids long. Per the germline V gene, CDR1 is SGHAT and CDR2 is FQNNGV. The CDR3 protein is CASSLVALAGIGELFS. The CDR3 DNA reads TGTGCCAGCAGCTTAGTGGCGCTAGCGGGAATCGGGGAACTGTTTTCT.

On this clonotype itself: The CDR3 end shows no conserved phenylalanine or tryptophan, and so a read error is likely. This chain uses TRBV11-2 with TRBJ2-3; possible D gene TRBD1, 6 bases. The DNA end is more similar to TRBJ1-5, so the J call may be wrong. There are 14 residues in the CDR3. In germline, CDR1 is SGHAT, CDR2 FQNNGV. CDR3 sequence: CASSLSRGSDTQHI. The CDR3 DNA sequence: TGTGCTAGCAGCTTATCCAGGGGATCAGATACCCAGCATATT.

As for this clonotype: One junction end does not reproduce the germline sequence, and a read error may be involved. V and J are TRBV30 and TRBJ1-6; D gene ambiguous. Germline CDR1 reads GTSNPN; CDR2 reads SVGIG (reference sequence). This CDR3 has 13 amino acids. CDR3 nucleotides: TGTGCGTGGAGCGGGCAGGACGATTCACCCCTCCACTTT. Translated: CAWSGQDDSPLHF.

Comments on this clonotype: The conserved phenylalanine or tryptophan normally closing the CDR3 is absent here, so this likely arose from a read error. This chain uses TRBV12-3 or TRBV12-4 with TRBJ2-3, with a weak D call TRBD2 (5 bases). This CDR3 comprises 15 residues. Trimming took off 6 bases at V and 2 bases at J, with 15 bases between the two ends. The chain's CDR3 is CASSPERVITDTQYS. CDR3 nucleotide sequence: TGTGCCAGCAGCCCCGAGAGGGTTATCACAGATACGCAGTATTCT.

Comment on this clonotype: The junction and the germline gene differ at one end; a read error may be behind it. The chain employs TRBV7-8 and TRBJ1-3; 10 bases match TRBD1. The CDR3 is 17 residues long. Germline CDR1 is SGHVS and CDR2 is FQNEAQ. CDR3 in amino acids: CASSPSGTGVSGNTIYF. The CDR3, as DNA: TGTGCCAGCAGCCCCTCCGGGACAGGGGTCTCTGGGAACACCATATATTTT.

Comment on this clonotype: Without the conserved terminal phenylalanine or tryptophan, this CDR3 likely stems from a read error. The chain employs TRBV7-8 and TRBJ2-7, with D possibly matching TRBD2 (5 bases). Trimming removed 6 bases at V and 1 base at J, with 10 bases between. This CDR3 region has 13 residues. In germline, CDR1 is SGHVS, CDR2 FQNEAQ. In nucleotides, the CDR3 is TGTGCCAGCAGGAGGGATACATCCTACGAGCAGTACTTA. It specifies CASRRDTSYEQYL.

The chain recombines TRBV2 with TRBJ2-1, with D possibly matching TRBD1 (5 bases). V lost 7 bases, J lost 7 bases, and 20 bases lay in between. The CDR3 is 15 amino acids. Germline CDR1 and CDR2: SNHLY and FYNNEI. The CDR3 nucleotides read TGTGCCAGCACTGGACGGTGGGCCCCAGGGAATGAGCAGTTCTTC. Amino acids: CASTGRWAPGNEQFF.

This chain joins TRBV11-2 and TRBJ1-1; D remains ambiguous. The germline V gene encodes CDR1 SGHAT and CDR2 FQNNGV. The CDR3 is 14 residues long. CDR3 residues: CRNSTAGSVTEAFF. CDR3 DNA: TGTCGCAACAGCACAGCCGGTTCCGTAACTGAAGCTTTCTTT.

Comment on this clonotype: At one end, the junction sequence differs from germline, possibly due to a read error. The chain couples TRBV4-1 to TRBJ2-7; the D gene is possibly TRBD2 (5 bases). The CDR3 is 16 amino acids. Germline-derived CDR1 and CDR2 are MGHRA and YSYEKL. CDR3 amino acids: CASNQDFSESSYDQYF. The CDR3 nucleotides are TGCGCCAGCAACCAAGATTTTAGCGAAAGCTCCTACGATCAGTACTTC.

This clonotype appeared a few times. An end of the junction differs from the germline gene, which may be a read error. The chain has TRBV11-2 and TRBJ2-2; 10 nucleotides match TRBD2. The CDR3 consists of 16 residues. Germline loops: CDR1 SGHAT, CDR2 FQNNGV. In DNA form, the CDR3 reads TGTGCCAGCAGCTTAGTGGCGCTAGCGGGGGCCGGGGAACTGTTTTTT. The encoded protein is CASSLVALAGAGELFF.

As regards this clonotype: A much bigger clone sits one base away, suggesting this may be a read error. V and J are TRBV5-6 and TRBJ2-1; tentatively, D is TRBD2 (6 bases). Germline V gene sequence: CDR1 SGHDT, CDR2 YYEEEE. Deletions cut 3 bases from V and 8 bases from J, with 15 bases between. The CDR3 has 14 residues. The CDR3 here is CASSSTEGRDEQFF. CDR3 nucleotides: TGTGCCAGCAGCTCGACGGAGGGCCGTGATGAGCAGTTCTTC.

Concerning this clonotype itself: Sequence at one end of the junction differs from germline and may be a read error. This chain connects TRBV11-2 to TRBJ2-5, with TRBD2 as a possible D gene (7 bases). The CDR3 totals 13 residues. Germline CDR1 reads SGHAT; CDR2 reads FQNNGV. CDR3 loop: CASSRGAGETQYF. The DNA of the CDR3 is TGCGCCAGCAGCCGGGGGGCTGGAGAGACCCAGTACTTC.

This clonotype appeared once. The CDR3 does not end in the conserved phenylalanine or tryptophan, so this is likely a read error. The limits of the CDR3 on the DNA are not certain, so only TCRdb's listed CDR3 is given. The rearrangement joins TRBV11-2 to TRBJ2-7; the table's D call TRBD2 went unverified against the DNA. The germline gives CDR1 SGHAT, CDR2 FQNNGV. The CDR3 has 15 residues if both end residues are counted. The CDR3 sequence is CASSFRGRNPYVQCL.

Comment on this clonotype: An end of the junction differs from the germline gene, which may be a read error. This chain uses TRBV2 with TRBJ2-7; TRBD1 might be the D (6 bases). This CDR3 has 14 amino acids. Germline loops: CDR1 SNHLY, CDR2 FYNNEI. As DNA, the CDR3 is TGTGCCAGCAATCCGGGACAAACGGATTACGAGCTGTACTTC. Protein sequence: CASNPGQTDYELYF. Supplemented by reference TRBV2 and TRBJ2-7, the full variable domain reads EPEVTQTPSHQVTQMGQEVILRCVPISNHLYFYWYRQILGQKVEFLVSFYNNEISEKSEIFDDQFSVERPDGSNFTLKIRSTKLEDSAMYFCASNPGQTDYELYFGPGTRLTVT.

The rearrangement links TRBV6-5 to TRBJ2-4; no clear D. Germline assignment: CDR1 MNHEY and CDR2 SVGAGI. This CDR3 has 13 amino acids. V was trimmed by 7 bases and J by 4 bases, leaving 11 bases between them. The CDR3 bases are TGTGCCAGCATTAGGAGTGGGAAAAACATTCAGTACTTC. Translation gives CASIRSGKNIQYF.

In the case of this clonotype: Its ends do not fully match the called genes, so a read error is possible. The chain's CDR3 is CANSERGIGNQPQHF. In nucleotides, the CDR3 is TGTGCCAACAGTGAACGGGGTATCGGCAATCAGCCCCAGCATTTT. The V and J genes are TRBV6-1 and TRBJ1-5; D not resolved. The germline CDR1 and CDR2 sequences are MNHNS and SASEGT. There are 15 residues in the CDR3.

This clonotype was counted between two and nine times. This could be a read error, since a much larger clone is one nucleotide away. The rearrangement uses TRBV28 and TRBJ2-7; unclear D gene. This CDR3 region has 12 residues. Germline V CDR1 and CDR2: MDHEN, SYDVKM. Deletions cut 5 bases from V and 5 bases from J, with 10 bases between. CDR3 loop: CASSDFNHEQYF. DNA of the CDR3: TGTGCCAGCAGTGACTTTAACCACGAGCAGTACTTC.

The chain employs TRBV12-3 or TRBV12-4 and TRBJ2-7; no clear D. This CDR3 has 14 amino acids. V was pared by 5 bases and J by 2 bases, with 13 bases between. This CDR3 reads CASSTHNGAYEQYF. The CDR3 bases are TGTGCCAGCAGTACACATAATGGGGCCTACGAGCAGTACTTC.

For this clonotype: This may stem from a read error, because a much larger clone lies one nucleotide away. The V call is TRBV7-9, the J call TRBJ1-5; 8 bases line up with TRBD1. The CDR3 length is 15 residues. The germline V gene encodes CDR1 SEHNR and CDR2 FQNEAQ (reference sequence). The CDR3 reads CTSSLGPGGGQPQHF. The DNA of the CDR3 is TGTACCAGCAGCTTAGGTCCAGGGGGCGGTCAGCCCCAGCATTTT.

The V gene is TRBV10-1, the J gene TRBJ2-2; D is possibly TRBD2 (6 bases). The CDR3 covers 14 residues. Germline lookup yields CDR1 WNHNN and CDR2 SYGVQD (reference sequence). V lost 9 bases to trimming and J lost 9 bases, with 20 bases between them. The CDR3 sequence: CASLAGGPARELFF. Written as DNA, the CDR3 is TGCGCCAGTTTAGCTGGAGGGCCAGCCAGGGAGCTGTTTTTT.

V and J are TRBV6-6 and TRBJ1-3; no definite D call. In germline, CDR1 is MNHNY, CDR2 SVGAGI (reference sequence). V dropped 4 bases and J dropped 5 bases, with 15 bases sitting between them. CDR3 length equals 15 residues. This CDR3 reads CASSFDVTTRNTIYF. The CDR3 DNA is TGTGCCAGCAGTTTCGACGTAACCACACGAAACACCATATATTTT.

This clonotype was counted once. Because the CDR3 is missing its conserved closing phenylalanine or tryptophan, this is likely a read error. The chain recombines TRBV11-2 with TRBJ2-5, with D perhaps TRBD2 (6 bases). Between the trimmed V and J ends, which lost 1 base and 5 bases, there was a span of 17 bases. The CDR3 has 16 residues. From germline, CDR1 is SGHAT and CDR2 FQNNGV. The CDR3 DNA follows: TGTGCCAGCAGCTTAGGGAGTAGCGGCTCGGGGGAGACCCAGTACTCT. It codes for CASSLGSSGSGETQYS.

Worth noting for this clonotype: The junction differs from germline at one of its ends, possibly a read error. This rearrangement joins TRBV11-1 to TRBJ2-5; the D gene is possibly TRBD1 (5 bases). The CDR3 covers 14 residues. Germline values: CDR1 SGHAT, CDR2 FQDESV (reference sequence). CDR3 sequence reads: CTSSSRGGAQTQYF. CDR3 nucleotides: TGTACCAGCAGCTCCCGCGGTGGGGCGCAGACCCAGTACTTC.

With regard to this clonotype: Since the CDR3 does not end with the conserved phenylalanine or tryptophan, this likely comes from a read error. The V gene is TRBV11-1, the J gene TRBJ2-7; D is uncertain. This CDR3 has 13 residues. Germline V gives CDR1 SGHAT, CDR2 FQDESV (reference sequence). In DNA form, the CDR3 reads TGTGCCAGGAGCTTAAGATCGCCCTACGGGCAGTACTTA. Translated: CARSLRSPYGQYL.

Worth noting for this clonotype: One end of the junction varies from germline; a read error may be responsible. The chain combines TRBV11-1 with TRBJ2-3; 8 bases are shared with TRBD2. CDR1 is SGHAT and CDR2 is FQDESV in the germline V gene (reference sequence). CDR3 length equals 14 residues. The CDR3 loop reads CASAGGPDTDMQYF. The CDR3 nucleotides are TGTGCCAGCGCGGGGGGACCTGACACAGATATGCAGTATTTT.

To note about this clonotype: With a much larger clone just one base away, this may be a read error. The chain recombines TRBV5-1 with TRBJ2-2, with D possibly being TRBD2 (6 bases). Germline V gene sequence: CDR1 SGHRS, CDR2 YFSETQ. The CDR3 is 13 amino acids. The CDR3 here is CAGRGGEAGGLFF. CDR3 nucleotide sequence: TGCGCCGGCCGTGGAGGGGAAGCTGGGGGGCTGTTTTTT.

Comment on this clonotype: A much larger clone lies a single base off, so this may be a read error. The rearrangement links TRBV5-1 to TRBJ2-3; D unresolved. Per the germline V gene, CDR1 is SGHRS and CDR2 is YFSETQ. The CDR3 is 16 residues long. The germline V and J ends were trimmed by 4 bases and 4 bases, with 19 bases remaining between them. The CDR3 DNA sequence: TGCGCCAGCAGCACCGTCGGAATCTGGTATCCAGATACGCAGTATTTT. Amino acid sequence: CASSTVGIWYPDTQYF.